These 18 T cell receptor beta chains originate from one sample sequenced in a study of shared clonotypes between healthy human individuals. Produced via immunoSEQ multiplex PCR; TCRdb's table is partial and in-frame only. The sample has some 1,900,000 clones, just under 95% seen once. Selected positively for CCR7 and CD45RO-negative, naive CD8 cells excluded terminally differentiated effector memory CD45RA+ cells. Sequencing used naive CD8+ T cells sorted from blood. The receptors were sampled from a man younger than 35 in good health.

The chain's CDR3 is CASSLARVGELFF. Written as DNA, the CDR3 is TGTGCCAGCAGTTTGGCCCGGGTTGGGGAGCTGTTTTTT. The V gene is TRBV27, the J gene TRBJ2-2; D remains unclear. The germline CDR1 and CDR2 sequences are MNHEY and SMNVEV (reference sequence). V was shortened by 3 bases and J by 8 bases, with 10 bases between the two germline ends. CDR3 length: 13 amino acids.

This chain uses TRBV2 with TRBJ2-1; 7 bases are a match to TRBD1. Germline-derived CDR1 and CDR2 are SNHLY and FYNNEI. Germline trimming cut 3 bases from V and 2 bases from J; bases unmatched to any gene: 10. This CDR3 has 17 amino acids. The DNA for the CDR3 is TGTGCCAGCAGTGAGGATTCGGGACAGTCTACCTACAATGAGCAGTTCTTC. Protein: CASSEDSGQSTYNEQFF.

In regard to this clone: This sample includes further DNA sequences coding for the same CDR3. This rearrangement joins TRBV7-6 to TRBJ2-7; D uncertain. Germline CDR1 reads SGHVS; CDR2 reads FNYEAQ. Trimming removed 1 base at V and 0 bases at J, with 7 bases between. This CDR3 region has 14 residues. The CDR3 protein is CASSLGQSSYEQYF. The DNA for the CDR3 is TGTGCCAGCAGCTTAGGGCAGAGCTCCTACGAGCAGTACTTC.

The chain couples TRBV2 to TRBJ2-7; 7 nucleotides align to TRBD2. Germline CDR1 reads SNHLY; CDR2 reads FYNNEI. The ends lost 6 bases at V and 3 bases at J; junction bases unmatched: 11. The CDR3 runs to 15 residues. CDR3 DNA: TGTGCCAGCAGCTATTCCGCTGGGGGGGGCTACGAGCAGTACTTC. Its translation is CASSYSAGGGYEQYF.

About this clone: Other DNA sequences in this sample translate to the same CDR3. The CDR3: CASSVGQGAYEQYF. In nucleotides, the CDR3 is TGTGCCAGCAGCGTCGGGCAGGGGGCTTACGAGCAGTACTTC. The rearrangement uses TRBV9 and TRBJ2-7, with TRBD1 matching 8 bases. This CDR3 is 14 amino acids long. Per the germline V gene, CDR1 is SGDLS and CDR2 is YYNGEE. V gave up 2 bases and J gave up 4 bases; unmatched junction bases: 5.

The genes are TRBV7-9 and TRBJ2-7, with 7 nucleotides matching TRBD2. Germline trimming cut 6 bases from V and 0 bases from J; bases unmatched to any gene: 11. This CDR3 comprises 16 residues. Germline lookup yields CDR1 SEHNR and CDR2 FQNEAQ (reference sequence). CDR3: CASSSEPGRSSYEQYF. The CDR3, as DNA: TGTGCCAGCAGTTCGGAGCCCGGGAGGAGCTCCTACGAGCAGTACTTC.

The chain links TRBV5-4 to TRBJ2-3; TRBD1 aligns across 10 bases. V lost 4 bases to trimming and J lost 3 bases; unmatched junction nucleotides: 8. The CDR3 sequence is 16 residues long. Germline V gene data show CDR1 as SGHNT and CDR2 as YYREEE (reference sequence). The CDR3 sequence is CASSTPGQGITDTQYF. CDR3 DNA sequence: TGTGCCAGCAGCACGCCGGGACAGGGGATAACAGATACGCAGTATTTT.

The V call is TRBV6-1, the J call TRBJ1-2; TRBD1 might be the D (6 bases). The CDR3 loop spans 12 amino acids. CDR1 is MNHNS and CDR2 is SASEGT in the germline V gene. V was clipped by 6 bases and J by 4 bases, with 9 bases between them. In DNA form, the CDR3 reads TGTGCCAGCAGAATGACAGGCTATGGCTACACCTTC. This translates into CASRMTGYGYTF.

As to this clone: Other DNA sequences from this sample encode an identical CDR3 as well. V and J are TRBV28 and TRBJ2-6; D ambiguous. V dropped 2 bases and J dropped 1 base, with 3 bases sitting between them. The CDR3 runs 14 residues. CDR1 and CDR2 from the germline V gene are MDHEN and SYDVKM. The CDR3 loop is CASSLGSGANVLTF. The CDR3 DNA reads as TGTGCCAGCAGTTTAGGATCTGGGGCCAACGTCCTGACTTTC. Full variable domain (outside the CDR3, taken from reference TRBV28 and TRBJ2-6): DVKVTQSSRYLVKRTGEKVFLECVQDMDHENMFWYRQDPGLGLRLIYFSYDVKMKEKGDIPEGYSVSREKKERFSLILESASTNQTSMYLCASSLGSGANVLTFGAGSRLTVL.

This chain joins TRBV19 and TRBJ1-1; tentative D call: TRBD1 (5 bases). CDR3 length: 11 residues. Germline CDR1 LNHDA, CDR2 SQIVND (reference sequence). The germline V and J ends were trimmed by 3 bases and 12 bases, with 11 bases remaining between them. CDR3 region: CASSIGDVTFF. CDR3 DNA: TGTGCCAGTAGTATCGGGGACGTAACTTTCTTT. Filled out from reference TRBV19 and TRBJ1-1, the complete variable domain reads DGGITQSPKYLFRKEGQNVTLSCEQNLNHDAMYWYRQDPGQGLRLIYYSQIVNDFQKGDIAEGYSVSREKKESFPLTVTSAQKNPTAFYLCASSIGDVTFFGQGTRLTVV.

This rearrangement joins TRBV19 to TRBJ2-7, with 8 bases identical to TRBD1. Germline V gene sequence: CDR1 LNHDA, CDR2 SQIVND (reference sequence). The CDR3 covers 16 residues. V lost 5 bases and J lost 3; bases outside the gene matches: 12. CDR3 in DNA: TGTGCCAGTAGTGGACAACAGGGGGGTCCCCTCTACGAGCAGTACTTC. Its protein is CASSGQQGGPLYEQYF.

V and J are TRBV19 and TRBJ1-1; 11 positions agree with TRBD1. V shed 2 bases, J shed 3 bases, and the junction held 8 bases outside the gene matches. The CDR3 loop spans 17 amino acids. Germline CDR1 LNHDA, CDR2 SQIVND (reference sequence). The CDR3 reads CASSILGTGGMDTEAFF. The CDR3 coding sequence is TGTGCCAGTAGTATATTGGGGACAGGGGGGATGGACACTGAAGCTTTCTTT.

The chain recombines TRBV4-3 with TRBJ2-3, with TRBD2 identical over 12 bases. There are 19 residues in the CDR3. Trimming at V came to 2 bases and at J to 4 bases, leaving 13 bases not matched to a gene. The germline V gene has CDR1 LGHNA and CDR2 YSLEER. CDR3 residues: CASSQPGASGGGGPDTQYF. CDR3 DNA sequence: TGCGCCAGCAGCCAACCAGGGGCTAGCGGGGGGGGAGGTCCAGATACGCAGTATTTT.

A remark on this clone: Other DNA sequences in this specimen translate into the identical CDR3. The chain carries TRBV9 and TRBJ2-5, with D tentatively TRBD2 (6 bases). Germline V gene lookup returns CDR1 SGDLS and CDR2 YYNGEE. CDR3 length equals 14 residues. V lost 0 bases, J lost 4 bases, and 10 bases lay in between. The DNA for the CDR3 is TGTGCCAGCAGCGTAGGAGGCGGGACAGAGACCCAGTACTTC. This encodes CASSVGGGTETQYF.

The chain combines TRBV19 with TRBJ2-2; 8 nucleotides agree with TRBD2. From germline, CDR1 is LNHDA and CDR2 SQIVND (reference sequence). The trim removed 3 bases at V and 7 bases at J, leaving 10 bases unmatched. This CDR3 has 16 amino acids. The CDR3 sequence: CASSMFPGGLVGELFF. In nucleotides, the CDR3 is TGTGCCAGTAGTATGTTTCCGGGAGGGCTGGTCGGGGAGCTGTTTTTT.

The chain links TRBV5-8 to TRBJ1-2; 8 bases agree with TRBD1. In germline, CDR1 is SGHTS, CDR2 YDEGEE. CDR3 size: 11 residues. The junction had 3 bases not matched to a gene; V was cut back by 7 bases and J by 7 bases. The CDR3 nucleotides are TGTGCCAGCCGGACAGGGACTGGCTACACCTTC. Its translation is CASRTGTGYTF.

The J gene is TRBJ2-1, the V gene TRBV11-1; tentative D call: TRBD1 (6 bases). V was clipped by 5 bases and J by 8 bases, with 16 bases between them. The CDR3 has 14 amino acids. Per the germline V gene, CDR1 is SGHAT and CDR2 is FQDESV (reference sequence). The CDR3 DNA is TGTGCCAGCAGCCCTTGGTCAGGGGATGATGAGCAGTTCTTC. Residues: CASSPWSGDDEQFF.

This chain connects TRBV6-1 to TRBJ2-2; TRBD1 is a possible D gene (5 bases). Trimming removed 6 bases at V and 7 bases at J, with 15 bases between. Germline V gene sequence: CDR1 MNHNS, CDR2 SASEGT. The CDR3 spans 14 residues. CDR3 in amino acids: CASRETGIIGELFF. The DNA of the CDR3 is TGTGCCAGCAGAGAAACAGGAATTATCGGGGAGCTGTTTTTT.